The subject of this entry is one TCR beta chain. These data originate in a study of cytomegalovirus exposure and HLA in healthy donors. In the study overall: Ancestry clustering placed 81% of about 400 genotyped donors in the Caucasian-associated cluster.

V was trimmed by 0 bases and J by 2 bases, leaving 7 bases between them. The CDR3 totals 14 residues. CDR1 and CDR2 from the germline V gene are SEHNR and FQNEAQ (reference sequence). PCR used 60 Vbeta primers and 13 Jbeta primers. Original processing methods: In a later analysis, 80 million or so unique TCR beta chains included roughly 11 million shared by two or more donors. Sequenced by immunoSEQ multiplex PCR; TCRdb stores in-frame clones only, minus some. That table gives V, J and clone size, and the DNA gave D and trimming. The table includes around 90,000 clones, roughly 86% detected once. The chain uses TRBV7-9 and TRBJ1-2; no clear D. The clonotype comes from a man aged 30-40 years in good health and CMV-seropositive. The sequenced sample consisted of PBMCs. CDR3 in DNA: TGTGCCAGCAGCTTAGCGTCGGGGAACTATGGCTACACCTTC. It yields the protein CASSLASGNYGYTF.